This T cell receptor beta chain was captured in a study of technical replicates of blood from several donors. Germline V gene lookup returns CDR1 SEHNR and CDR2 FQNEAQ (reference sequence). Between the trimmed V and J ends, which lost 5 bases and 4 bases, there was a span of 18 bases. The CDR3 is 16 residues long. This clone was counted once. The protocol was immunoSEQ multiplex PCR, while the TCRdb copy is restricted to in-frame clones and leaves out a portion. The sample lists about 59,000 clones; just under 95% were seen once. This sequence joins TRBV7-9 and TRBJ1-5, with D unclear. This TCR came from a human donor in good health. Some clones in this sample may be carry-over from other donors' samples. What was sequenced was PBMCs. The CDR3 nucleotides are TGTGCCAGCAGCCAACTGGACGGGGAAAAAAATCAGCCCCAGCATTTT. Encoded protein: CASSQLDGEKNQPQHF.